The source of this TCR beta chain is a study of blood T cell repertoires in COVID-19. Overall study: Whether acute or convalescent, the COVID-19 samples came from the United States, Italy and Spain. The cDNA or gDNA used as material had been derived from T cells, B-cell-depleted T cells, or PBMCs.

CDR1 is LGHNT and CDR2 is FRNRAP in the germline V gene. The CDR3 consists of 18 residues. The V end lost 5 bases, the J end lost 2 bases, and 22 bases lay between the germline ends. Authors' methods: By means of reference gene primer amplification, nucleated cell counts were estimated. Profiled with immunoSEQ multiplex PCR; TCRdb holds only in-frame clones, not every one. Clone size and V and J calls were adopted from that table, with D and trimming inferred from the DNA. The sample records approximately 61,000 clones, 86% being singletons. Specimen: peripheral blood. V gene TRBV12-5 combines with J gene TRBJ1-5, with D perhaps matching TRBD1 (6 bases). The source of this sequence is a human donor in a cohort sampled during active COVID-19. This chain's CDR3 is CASGPRDTGRIGNQPQHF. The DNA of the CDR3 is TGTGCTAGTGGTCCCCGGGACACCGGACGCATTGGCAATCAGCCCCAGCATTTT.